The entry below describes one TCR beta chain. The junction does not match germline at one end; this may be a read error. These data are taken from a study of cytomegalovirus exposure and HLA in healthy donors. PCR involved 60 Vbeta and 13 Jbeta primers. Produced via immunoSEQ multiplex PCR; TCRdb's table is partial and in-frame only. The sample shows fewer than 200,000 clones, approximately 80% of them seen only once. Germline lookup yields CDR1 MNHEY and CDR2 SVGAGI. The CDR3 has 14 residues. The source of this sequence is a woman in her 30s in good health and CMV-seronegative. J is TRBJ2-7 and V is TRBV6-5; 9 bases agree with TRBD2. Sequenced sample: PBMCs. The CDR3 loop is CASSYSMGASGVQF. The CDR3, as DNA: TGTGCCAGCAGTTACTCGATGGGGGCTAGCGGGGTTCAATTC.